This T cell receptor beta chain was sequenced in a study of sequential checkpoint blockade in melanoma. The overall study: Around 90 pretreatment tumor DNA samples were TCRβ immunosequenced. Over 20 patients had matched tumor biopsies before treatment and at week 13 after nivolumab or ipilimumab alone. Study-wide results and caveats: In arm A, pretreatment tumor clonality was associated with response.

In its sample, this clone ranks as medium-sized. Its antigen is still unknown. Sample treatment: randomized to nivolumab then ipilimumab (arm A) or the reverse (arm B). Some clones are missing from TCRdb's copy, which holds only in-frame ones; the method was immunoSEQ multiplex PCR. Of 3,000 to 4,500 clones in the sample, roughly 17% were seen once. The sequence was obtained from a human donor with melanoma. The specimen was tumor tissue (inferred from file names), collected from a patient given nivolumab and ipilimumab in sequence.

CDR3 DNA sequence: TGCGCCAGCAGCTTTACAATGGGGGATACGCAGTATTTT. This translates into CASSFTMGDTQYF. The gene calls are TRBV23-1 and TRBJ2-3, with D unclear. TRBV23-1 is designated an ORF whose function remains uncertain. This CDR3 spans 13 amino acids. Deletions cut 6 bases from V and 6 bases from J, with 13 bases between.